The present T cell receptor (beta chain) was sequenced within a study of T cells after posttransplantation cyclophosphamide. This table comes from immunoSEQ multiplex PCR, and its TCRdb copy is limited to in-frame clones, with some not included. Here the sample spans approximately 22,000 clones, roughly 67% being singletons. The CDR3 totals 14 residues. Germline V gene lookup returns CDR1 SGHTA and CDR2 FQGNSA. Trimming at V came to 2 bases and at J to 7 bases, leaving 5 bases not matched to a gene. The source material was memory CD4+ T cells sorted from PBMCs. This receptor was taken from a woman aged 55-70 years in good health, CMV-negative, and a related stem cell transplant donor. The rearrangement links TRBV7-2 to TRBJ2-5; 9 bases align to TRBD1. This chain's CDR3 is CASSLTRGQGTQYF. The DNA of the CDR3 is TGTGCCAGCAGCTTAACTAGGGGACAGGGGACCCAGTACTTC.